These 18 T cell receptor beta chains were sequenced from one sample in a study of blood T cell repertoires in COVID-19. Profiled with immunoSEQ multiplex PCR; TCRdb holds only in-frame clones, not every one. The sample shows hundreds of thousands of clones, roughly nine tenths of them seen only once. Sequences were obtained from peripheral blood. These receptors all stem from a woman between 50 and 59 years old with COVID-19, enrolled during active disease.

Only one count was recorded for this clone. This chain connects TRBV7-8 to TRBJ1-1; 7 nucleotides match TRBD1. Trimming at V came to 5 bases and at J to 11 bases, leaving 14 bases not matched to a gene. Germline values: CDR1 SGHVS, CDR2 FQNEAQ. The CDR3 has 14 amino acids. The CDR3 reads CASSPGTARSPAFF. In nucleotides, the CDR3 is TGTGCCAGCAGCCCTGGGACAGCCCGAAGTCCGGCTTTCTTT.

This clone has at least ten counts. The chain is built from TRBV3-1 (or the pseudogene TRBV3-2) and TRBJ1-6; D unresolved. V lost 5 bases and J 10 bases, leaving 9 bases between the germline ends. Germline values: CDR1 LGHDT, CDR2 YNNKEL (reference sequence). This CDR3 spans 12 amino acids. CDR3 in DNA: TGTGCCAGCAGCGGTGGGGAGTCACCCCTCCACTTT. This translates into CASSGGESPLHF.

The CDR3, as DNA: TGCGCCAGCAGCTTGCTGGGGAGACAGGACACTGAAGCTTTCTTT. Protein: CASSLLGRQDTEAFF. This sequence joins TRBV5-1 and TRBJ1-1, with a possible D match to TRBD1 (6 bases). The V and J ends lost 1 base and 3 bases respectively, with 13 bases between them. Germline-derived CDR1 and CDR2 are SGHRS and YFSETQ. The CDR3 has 15 amino acids.

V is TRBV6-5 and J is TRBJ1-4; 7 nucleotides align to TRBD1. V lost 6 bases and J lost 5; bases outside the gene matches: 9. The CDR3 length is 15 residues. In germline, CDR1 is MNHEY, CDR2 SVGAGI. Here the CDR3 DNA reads TGTGCCAGCAGACCCACAGGGGCCCTGAATGAAAAACTGTTTTTT. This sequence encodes CASRPTGALNEKLFF.

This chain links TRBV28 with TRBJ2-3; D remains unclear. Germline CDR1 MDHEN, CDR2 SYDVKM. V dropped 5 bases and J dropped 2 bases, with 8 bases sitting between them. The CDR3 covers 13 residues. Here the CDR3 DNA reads TGTGCCAGCAGTCTGGCCCTCACAGATACGCAGTATTTT. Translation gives CASSLALTDTQYF.

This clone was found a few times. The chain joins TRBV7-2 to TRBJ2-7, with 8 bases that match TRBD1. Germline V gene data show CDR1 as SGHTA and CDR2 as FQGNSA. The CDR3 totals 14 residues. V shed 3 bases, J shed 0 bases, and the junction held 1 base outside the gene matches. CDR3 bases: TGTGCCAGCAGCTTTGGACAGGGCTCCTACGAGCAGTACTTC. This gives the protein CASSFGQGSYEQYF.

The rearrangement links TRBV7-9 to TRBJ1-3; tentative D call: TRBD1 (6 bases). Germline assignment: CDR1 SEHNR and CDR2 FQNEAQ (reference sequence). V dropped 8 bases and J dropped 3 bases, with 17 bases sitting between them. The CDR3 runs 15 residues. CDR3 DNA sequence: TGTGCCAGCCGGGACACCGAAGGGGTTGGAAACACCATATATTTT. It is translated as CASRDTEGVGNTIYF. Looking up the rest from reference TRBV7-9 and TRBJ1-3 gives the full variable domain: DTGVSQNPRHKITKRGQNVTFRCDPISEHNRLYWYRQTLGQGPEFLTYFQNEAQLEKSRLLSDRFSAERPKGSFSTLEIQRTEQGDSAMYLCASRDTEGVGNTIYFGEGSWLTVV.

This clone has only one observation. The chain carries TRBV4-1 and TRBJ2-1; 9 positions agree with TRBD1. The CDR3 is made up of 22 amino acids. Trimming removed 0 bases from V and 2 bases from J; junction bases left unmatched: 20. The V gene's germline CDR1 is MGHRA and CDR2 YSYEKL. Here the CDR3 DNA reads TGCGCCAGCAGCCAAGAAATTAGCCGAGGACAGGGGACCGTATTTACCTACAATGAGCAGTTCTTC. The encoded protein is CASSQEISRGQGTVFTYNEQFF.

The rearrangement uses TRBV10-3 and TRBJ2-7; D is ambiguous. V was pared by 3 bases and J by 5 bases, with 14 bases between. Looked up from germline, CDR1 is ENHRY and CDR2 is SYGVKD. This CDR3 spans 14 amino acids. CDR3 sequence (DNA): TGTGCCATCAGTGAAGAACCAACAAACCACGAGCAGTACTTC. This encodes CAISEEPTNHEQYF.

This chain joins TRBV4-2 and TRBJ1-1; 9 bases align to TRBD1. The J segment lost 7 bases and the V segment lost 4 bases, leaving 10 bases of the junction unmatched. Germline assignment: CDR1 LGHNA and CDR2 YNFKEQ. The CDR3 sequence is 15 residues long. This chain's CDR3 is CASSRKRGQGGEAFF. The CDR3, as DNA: TGTGCCAGCAGCCGGAAAAGGGGACAGGGAGGTGAAGCTTTCTTT.

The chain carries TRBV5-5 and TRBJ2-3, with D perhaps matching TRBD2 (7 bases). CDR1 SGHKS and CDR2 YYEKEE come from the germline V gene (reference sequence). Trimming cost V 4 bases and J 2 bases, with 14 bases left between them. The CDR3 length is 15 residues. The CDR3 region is CASSLKGGATDTQYF. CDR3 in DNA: TGTGCCAGCAGCCTCAAGGGGGGGGCCACAGATACGCAGTATTTT.

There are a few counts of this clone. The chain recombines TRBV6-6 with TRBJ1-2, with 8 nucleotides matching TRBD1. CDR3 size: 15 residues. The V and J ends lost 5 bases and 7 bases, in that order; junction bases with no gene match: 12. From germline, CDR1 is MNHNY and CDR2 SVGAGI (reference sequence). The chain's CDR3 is CASSDGQGAVFGYTF. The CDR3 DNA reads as TGTGCCAGCAGTGACGGACAGGGAGCGGTCTTTGGCTACACCTTC.

CDR3 sequence: CASSQTTGGREKLFF. Written as DNA, the CDR3 is TGTGCCAGCAGCCAAACAACAGGTGGCAGAGAAAAACTGTTTTTT. V and J are TRBV3-1 (or the pseudogene TRBV3-2) and TRBJ1-4; D is possibly TRBD1 (5 bases). Germline values: CDR1 LGHDT, CDR2 YNNKEL (reference sequence). This CDR3 is 15 amino acids long. V shed 2 bases and J shed 8 bases, with 15 bases lying between them.

The CDR3 is CASSQVLGHPPSGGAGIQYF. CDR3 DNA sequence: TGCGCCAGCAGCCAAGTTCTAGGACACCCCCCTAGCGGGGGGGCGGGGATTCAGTACTTC. The chain recombines TRBV4-1 with TRBJ2-4; 12 bases line up with TRBD2. The CDR3 extends over 20 amino acids. V shed 1 base and J 10 bases; nucleotides not matched to a gene: 20. Germline V gene lookup returns CDR1 MGHRA and CDR2 YSYEKL.

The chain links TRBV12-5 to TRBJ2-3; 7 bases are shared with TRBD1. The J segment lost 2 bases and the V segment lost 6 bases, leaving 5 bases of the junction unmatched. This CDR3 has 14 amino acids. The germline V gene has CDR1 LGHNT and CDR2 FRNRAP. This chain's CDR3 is CASGPGQSTDTQYF. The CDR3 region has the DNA TGTGCTAGTGGACCGGGACAGTCCACAGATACGCAGTATTTT. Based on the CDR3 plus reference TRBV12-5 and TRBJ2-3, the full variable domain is DARVTQTPRHKVTEMGQEVTMRCQPILGHNTVFWYRQTMMQGLELLAYFRNRAPLDDSGMPKDRFSAEMPDATLATLKIQPSEPRDSAVYFCASGPGQSTDTQYFGPGTRLTVL.

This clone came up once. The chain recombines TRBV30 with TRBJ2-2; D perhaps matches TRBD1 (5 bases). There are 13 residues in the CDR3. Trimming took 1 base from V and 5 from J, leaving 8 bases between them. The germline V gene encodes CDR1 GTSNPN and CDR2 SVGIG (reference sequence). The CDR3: CAWSARATGELFF. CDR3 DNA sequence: TGTGCCTGGAGTGCCAGGGCTACCGGGGAGCTGTTTTTT.

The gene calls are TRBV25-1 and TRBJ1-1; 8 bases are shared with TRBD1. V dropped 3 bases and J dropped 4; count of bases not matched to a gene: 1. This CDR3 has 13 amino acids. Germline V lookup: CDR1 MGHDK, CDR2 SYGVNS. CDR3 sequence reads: CASSETGVTEAFF. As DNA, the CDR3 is TGTGCCAGCAGTGAGACAGGGGTCACTGAAGCTTTCTTT.

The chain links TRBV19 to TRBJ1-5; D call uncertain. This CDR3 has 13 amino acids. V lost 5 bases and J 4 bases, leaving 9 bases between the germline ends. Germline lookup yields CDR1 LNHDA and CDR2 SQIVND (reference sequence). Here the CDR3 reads CASSAQDNQPQHF. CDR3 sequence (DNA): TGTGCCAGTAGTGCCCAGGATAATCAGCCCCAGCATTTT. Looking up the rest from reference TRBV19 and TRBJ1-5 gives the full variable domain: DGGITQSPKYLFRKEGQNVTLSCEQNLNHDAMYWYRQDPGQGLRLIYYSQIVNDFQKGDIAEGYSVSREKKESFPLTVTSAQKNPTAFYLCASSAQDNQPQHFGDGTRLSIL.